This T cell receptor (beta chain) was observed in a study of T-cell memory formation after mild COVID-19. TCRdb itself ran the 5' RACE reads through MiXCR, one entry per CDR3 protein. The table has over 400,000 distinct CDR3 sequences, less than 25% seen once. Between the trimmed V and J ends, which lost 0 bases and 5 bases, there was a span of 9 bases. The V gene's germline CDR1 is SGHDT and CDR2 YYEEEE. The CDR3 totals 13 residues. The V call is TRBV5-6, the J call TRBJ2-7, with D possibly matching TRBD1 (6 bases). The sequencing input was PBMCs or a T cell subset sorted from them (not recorded which). The clonotype comes from an adult woman who had mild COVID-19 (a few samples of this study predate the infection). Cell type and time point are not known. CDR3 protein: CASSLDRDHEQYF. For the CDR3, the DNA is TGTGCCAGCAGCTTGGACAGGGACCACGAGCAGTACTTC.